Listed below are T cell receptor beta chains from one sample, sequenced in a study of spatial heterogeneity in lung cancer. Each CDR3 protein is one row after TCRdb ran MiXCR on the 5' RACE reads. The profile shows about 50,000 distinct CDR3 sequences, 7.5% to 9% of them singletons. Material: PBMCs, obtained at surgery. These receptors originate from a female donor with early-stage non-small cell lung cancer. Both conserved end residues are part of each CDR3. Fields, in order: V gene, J gene, clone size, D gene, CDR3 protein, CDR3 DNA. The D gene is left open where the match is weak. Size is stated for part of the rows, as once, few or many counts, or as a class when the clone is expanded.

>TRBV6-2/TRBV6-3|TRBJ1-2|few|NA
CASSSPGYGYTF
TGTGCCAGCAGTTCGCCAGGGTATGGCTACACCTTC
>TRBV6-5|TRBJ1-6|many|TRBD1
CASSYRTGYNSPLHF
TGTGCCAGCAGTTACCGGACAGGTTATAATTCACCCCTCCACTTT
>TRBV5-1|TRBJ2-5|few|NA
CASSMGVIQETQYF
TGCGCCAGCAGCATGGGGGTAATCCAAGAGACCCAGTACTTC
>TRBV12-3/TRBV12-4|TRBJ2-3|NA|NA
CASSLSRRDTQYF
TGTGCCAGCAGTTTAAGCCGGAGAGATACGCAGTATTTT
>TRBV28|TRBJ1-5|few|NA
CASQGSNQPQHF
TGTGCCAGCCAGGGTAGCAATCAGCCCCAGCATTTT
>TRBV11-2|TRBJ2-7|NA|NA
CASSRDRLAYEQYF
TGTGCCAGCAGCCGTGACAGGCTGGCCTACGAGCAGTACTTC
>TRBV20-1|TRBJ2-5|many|NA
CSAQGDRAGTQYF
TGCAGTGCCCAAGGGGACCGAGCGGGGACCCAGTACTTC
>TRBV6-1|TRBJ2-7|few|NA
CASSATRSDEQYF
TGTGCCAGCAGTGCCACCCGTAGCGACGAGCAGTACTTC
>TRBV28|TRBJ2-2|many|NA
CARERVMGELFF
TGTGCCAGGGAGCGTGTGATGGGGGAGCTGTTTTTT
>TRBV20-1|TRBJ2-3|few|TRBD1
CSGTLNPQGTDTQYF
TGCAGTGGCACCCTAAACCCACAGGGGACAGATACGCAGTATTTT
>TRBV12-3/TRBV12-4|TRBJ2-7|many|NA
CASSPDWNSYEQYF
TGTGCCAGCAGTCCAGACTGGAACTCCTACGAGCAGTACTTC
>TRBV4-2|TRBJ1-3|NA|NA
CASSPLGGSSSGNTIYF
TGTGCCAGCAGCCCGTTGGGAGGGTCTTCCTCTGGAAACACCATATATTTT
>TRBV19|TRBJ1-5|NA|NA
CASIGNSNQPQHF
TGTGCCAGTATCGGAAACAGCAATCAGCCCCAGCATTTT
>TRBV3-1|TRBJ2-1|NA|NA
CASSQRRLGGYNEQFF
TGTGCCAGCAGCCAAAGGAGACTAGGAGGTTACAATGAGCAGTTCTTC
>TRBV12-3/TRBV12-4|TRBJ1-5|many|NA
CASSWTGNQPQHF
TGTGCCAGCAGTTGGACAGGCAATCAGCCCCAGCATTTT
>TRBV20-1|TRBJ2-5|NA|TRBD2
CSALGLAGYGATQYF
TGCAGTGCCTTGGGGCTAGCGGGGTATGGAGCGACCCAGTACTTC
>TRBV6-5|TRBJ1-1|many|NA
CASSSRGPLNTEAFF
TGTGCCAGCAGTTCCAGGGGCCCCTTGAACACTGAAGCTTTCTTT
>TRBV20-1|TRBJ1-2|NA|NA
CSAPPTGGLRGYTF
TGCAGTGCCCCTCCGACAGGAGGCCTCAGGGGCTACACCTTC
>TRBV29-1|TRBJ2-1|many|TRBD1
CSARRDRDNEQFF
TGCAGCGCCCGCCGGGACAGGGACAATGAGCAGTTCTTC
>TRBV20-1|TRBJ1-3|NA|NA
CSASGSNPTGNTIYF
TGCAGTGCTAGCGGTTCCAACCCGACGGGAAACACCATATATTTT
>TRBV5-1|TRBJ2-2|many|NA
CASSPIRPGELFF
TGCGCCAGCAGCCCTATTCGTCCCGGGGAGCTGTTTTTT
>TRBV6-5|TRBJ1-2|many|NA
CASSLVAGMGRLDGYTF
TGTGCCAGCAGTTTAGTGGCAGGGATGGGGAGACTGGATGGCTACACCTTC
>TRBV3-1|TRBJ2-3|many|NA
CASSQRTGMSGTDTQYF
TGTGCCAGCAGTCAAAGAACAGGGATGTCGGGCACAGATACGCAGTATTTT
>TRBV23-1|TRBJ2-3|NA|NA
CASSQSAVGQRRTQYF
TGCGCCAGCAGTCAATCGGCAGTCGGGCAGAGGAGGACGCAGTATTTT
>TRBV4-3|TRBJ1-5|NA|TRBD1
CASSQGTANQPQHF
TGCGCCAGCAGCCAGGGGACAGCTAATCAGCCCCAGCATTTT
>TRBV5-1|TRBJ1-1|many|NA
CASSLVEGNTEAFF
TGCGCCAGCAGCTTGGTAGAGGGGAACACTGAAGCTTTCTTT
>TRBV2|TRBJ1-5|NA|NA
CASRATTDSNQPQHF
TGTGCCAGCAGAGCTACGACAGATAGCAATCAGCCCCAGCATTTT
>TRBV6-5|TRBJ1-1|many|TRBD1
CASSRGPNTEAFF
TGTGCCAGCAGCAGGGGGCCGAACACTGAAGCTTTCTTT
>TRBV7-8|TRBJ2-7|many|NA
CASSAPNGGVAYEQYF
TGTGCCAGCAGCGCGCCAAATGGAGGGGTAGCCTACGAGCAGTACTTC
>TRBV4-3|TRBJ2-1|NA|TRBD2
CASSQESSGGNYNEQFF
TGCGCCAGCAGCCAAGAATCTAGCGGGGGGAACTACAATGAGCAGTTCTTC
>TRBV20-1|TRBJ2-7|few|TRBD1
CSASSGTGVGEQYF
TGCAGTGCTAGTTCCGGGACAGGCGTAGGCGAGCAGTACTTC
>TRBV7-2|TRBJ2-5|medium-sized|TRBD2
CASSFTGGETQYF
TGTGCCAGCAGCTTTACGGGAGGTGAGACCCAGTACTTC
>TRBV12-3/TRBV12-4|TRBJ1-2|many|NA
CASSLVLGDGYTF
TGTGCCAGCAGTTTGGTGTTAGGGGACGGCTACACCTTC
>TRBV7-2|TRBJ1-4|medium-sized|TRBD1
CASSSTGGPNEKLFF
TGTGCCAGCAGCTCTACAGGGGGCCCTAATGAAAAACTGTTTTTT
>TRBV27|TRBJ1-2|NA|TRBD1
CASSSLRQGHYGYTF
TGTGCCAGCAGTTCACTCAGACAGGGGCACTATGGCTACACCTTC
>TRBV11-2|TRBJ2-5|NA|NA
CASSLLYQETQYF
TGTGCCAGCAGCTTATTATACCAAGAGACCCAGTACTTC
>TRBV24-1|TRBJ2-5|few|NA
CATSDSKGRPQETQYF
TGTGCCACCAGTGATTCCAAAGGGAGGCCCCAAGAGACCCAGTACTTC
>TRBV10-3|TRBJ2-3|NA|TRBD2
CAISVRTSGGGTDTQYF
TGTGCCATCAGTGTACGGACTAGCGGGGGGGGCACAGATACGCAGTATTTT
>TRBV5-1|TRBJ1-1|many|NA
CASSQTGGAGGTEAFF
TGCGCCAGCAGCCAAACGGGCGGGGCTGGGGGCACTGAAGCTTTCTTT
>TRBV6-2/TRBV6-3|TRBJ2-1|many|NA
CASKGSSYNEQFF
TGTGCCAGCAAGGGGAGCTCCTACAATGAGCAGTTCTTC
>TRBV28|TRBJ2-3|many|NA
CASSPGGGSLDTQYF
TGTGCCAGCAGCCCCGGAGGGGGCAGTTTAGATACGCAGTATTTT
>TRBV10-2|TRBJ1-1|few|NA
CASRGAGDAFF
TGCGCCAGCAGAGGGGCAGGGGATGCTTTCTTT
>TRBV27|TRBJ1-5|NA|TRBD1
CASSPGQVSNQPQHF
TGTGCCAGCAGTCCCGGACAGGTTAGCAATCAGCCCCAGCATTTT
>TRBV3-1|TRBJ2-2|NA|NA
CASRPELHTGELFF
TGTGCCAGCAGGCCGGAGCTCCACACCGGGGAGCTGTTTTTT
>TRBV7-8|TRBJ2-6|many|NA
CASSLAQSGANVLTF
TGTGCCAGCAGCTTGGCTCAATCTGGGGCCAACGTCCTGACTTTC
>TRBV7-2|TRBJ2-5|few|TRBD2
CASRMGGRETQYF
TGTGCCAGCAGAATGGGAGGGAGGGAGACCCAGTACTTC
>TRBV10-3|TRBJ1-5|many|TRBD1
CAISAGSGTGYGQPQHF
TGTGCCATCAGTGCGGGTTCCGGGACAGGGTACGGTCAGCCCCAGCATTTT
>TRBV7-2|TRBJ2-5|NA|TRBD2
CASSLGIAGGLYGTQYF
TGTGCCAGCAGCTTGGGAATAGCGGGGGGACTCTACGGGACCCAGTACTTC
>TRBV5-6|TRBJ1-2|many|NA
CASSFQGLGYGYTF
TGTGCCAGCAGCTTCCAGGGGCTCGGCTATGGCTACACCTTC
>TRBV19|TRBJ1-5|NA|NA
CASSIVGGAGRNQPQHF
TGTGCCAGTAGTATAGTTGGGGGCGCGGGTCGGAATCAGCCCCAGCATTTT
>TRBV12-3/TRBV12-4|TRBJ1-6|many|TRBD1
CASRRTGGNSPLHF
TGTGCCAGCAGGAGAACAGGGGGCAATTCACCCCTCCACTTT
>TRBV28|TRBJ2-1|NA|NA
CASSAPAVDEQFF
TGTGCCAGCAGTGCCCCGGCGGTAGATGAGCAGTTCTTC
>TRBV5-6|TRBJ2-7|many|NA
CASSLELAEQYF
TGTGCCAGCAGCTTGGAACTAGCCGAGCAGTACTTC
>TRBV19|TRBJ2-3|many|NA
CASTGSVSDTQYF
TGTGCCAGTACCGGGTCTGTATCGGATACGCAGTATTTT